This is a list of T cell receptor beta chains from one sample in a study of neurological immune-mediated disorders. TCRdb redid the calling of the 5' RACE reads with MiXCR, one entry per CDR3 protein. The repertoire holds tens of thousands of distinct CDR3 sequences, with under 2% as singletons. The material sequenced was PBMCs. The receptors shown here come from a woman aged 40-49 years with multiple sclerosis. The CDR3 runs from the conserved cysteine through the conserved F or W. A D gene is named only where the DNA matches it firmly. For some rows the clone size is stated as once, few or many, or as a class when expanded; others skip it.

clone size,J gene,V gene,D gene,CDR3 DNA,CDR3 protein
many,TRBJ1-3,TRBV20-1,.,TGCAGTGCTAGAGAATCTCCCTCTGGAAACACCATATATTTT,CSARESPSGNTIYF
many,TRBJ2-7,TRBV9,.,TGTGCCAGCAGCCCTCGGGGGGACAGCTACGAGCAGTACTTC,CASSPRGDSYEQYF
many,TRBJ2-3,TRBV4-1,.,TGCGCCAGCAGCCAAGAGTCCCGGGGAGCAGATACGCAGTATTTT,CASSQESRGADTQYF
few,TRBJ1-1,TRBV6-5,.,TGTGACAGCAGTTACTCGGGCACTGAAGCTTTCTTT,CDSSYSGTEAFF
.,TRBJ2-2,TRBV7-6,.,TGTGCCAGCAGCCTAAATGAGGACATTAACACCGGGGAGCTGTTTTTT,CASSLNEDINTGELFF
many,TRBJ2-6,TRBV5-1,.,TGCGCCAGCAGCTTGGGACCTCCGTCTGGGGCCAACGTCCTGACTTTC,CASSLGPPSGANVLTF
many,TRBJ2-7,TRBV9,.,TGTGCCAGCAGCCCGGGTTGGGGACTTCGAAACTACGAGCAGTACTTC,CASSPGWGLRNYEQYF
many,TRBJ2-3,TRBV20-1,.,TGCAGTGCTAGAGATCCCCAGGGGATCCGCCCCGTCGCGGATACGCAGTATTTT,CSARDPQGIRPVADTQYF
many,TRBJ2-3,TRBV29-1,.,TGCAGCGTTGGAGGGGGGGATACGCAGTATTTT,CSVGGGDTQYF
many,TRBJ2-1,TRBV3-1,.,TGTGCCAGCAGCCAAGATGGGGACCCCGACAATGAGCAGTTCTTC,CASSQDGDPDNEQFF
many,TRBJ1-1,TRBV6-5,.,TGTGCCAGCAGGGGGTCCAGGGCTTGGGACACTGAAGCTTTCTTT,CASRGSRAWDTEAFF
many,TRBJ1-2,TRBV5-1,TRBD1,TGCGCCAGCAGCCCCGAGACAGGGATCTATGGCTACACCTTC,CASSPETGIYGYTF
.,TRBJ2-2,TRBV20-1,.,TGCAGTGCTCAGCCCAGCATGAACACCGGGGAGCTGTTTTTT,CSAQPSMNTGELFF
many,TRBJ2-1,TRBV11-2,TRBD2,TGTGCCAGCAGCTTCCTGCGGAGCGGGGGCTTGAACGCGGAGCAGTTCTTC,CASSFLRSGGLNAEQFF
many,TRBJ2-3,TRBV7-3,.,TGTGCCAGCAGCTCGGGACCCCGGGGAGATACGCAGTATTTT,CASSSGPRGDTQYF
many,TRBJ2-7,TRBV5-1,TRBD2,TGCGCCAGCAGCCAGGGACTAGCGAGGGACGAGCAGTACTTC,CASSQGLARDEQYF
many,TRBJ1-1,TRBV12-3/TRBV12-4,.,TGTGCCAGCAGTTTCGAGTTCCGGGCTTTCTTT,CASSFEFRAFF
many,TRBJ2-2,TRBV6-5,TRBD1,TGTGCCAGCAGTTACGACAGGGGCAACACCGGGGAGCTGTTTTTT,CASSYDRGNTGELFF
many,TRBJ1-2,TRBV5-1,TRBD1,TGCGCCAGCAGCAGGGACAGGGACTATGGCTACACCTTC,CASSRDRDYGYTF
many,TRBJ1-1,TRBV7-9,.,TGTGCCAGCAGCTTAGATGGGAGCCTCACTGAAGCTTTCTTT,CASSLDGSLTEAFF
many,TRBJ1-4,TRBV20-1,.,TGCAGTGCTAGTGGTTTTGATAGGGTGGGGGAAAAACTGTTTTTT,CSASGFDRVGEKLFF
many,TRBJ2-3,TRBV29-1,TRBD1,TGCAGCGTTGAAGGTCTCGGGACAGGGGATTTCACAGATACGCAGTATTTT,CSVEGLGTGDFTDTQYF
many,TRBJ1-1,TRBV5-1,TRBD1,TGCGCCAGCAGCTTACAGGGGACAGCTGAAGCTTTCTTT,CASSLQGTAEAFF
many,TRBJ2-3,TRBV25-1,TRBD2,TGTGCCAGCAGTGATCTTTGGGGGGGACTGAGGGATACGCAGTATTTT,CASSDLWGGLRDTQYF
.,TRBJ2-5,TRBV4-1,TRBD2,TGCGCCAGCGCCCTAGCGGGGCCAGAGACCCAGTACTTC,CASALAGPETQYF
.,TRBJ2-7,TRBV3-1,.,TGTGCCAGCAGTCATGGGAACAGTCTATACGAGCAGTACTTC,CASSHGNSLYEQYF
many,TRBJ1-4,TRBV5-1,.,TGCGCCAGCAGCTTGGCCTGGGAAGAGGAAAAACTGTTTTTT,CASSLAWEEEKLFF
many,TRBJ2-7,TRBV20-1,TRBD1,TGCAGTGCTAGGACAGGGGGGACCTACGAGCAGTACTTC,CSARTGGTYEQYF
many,TRBJ2-1,TRBV5-6,.,TGTGCCAGCAGCCGCGCCCTCTACAATGAGCAGTTCTTC,CASSRALYNEQFF
many,TRBJ1-4,TRBV5-1,TRBD1,TGCGCCAGCAGCTCGGGACAGGGGCAGCATGAAAAACTGTTTTTT,CASSSGQGQHEKLFF
many,TRBJ2-3,TRBV13,.,TGTGCCAGCAGCACTCTCCAGGGTCATACGCAGTATTTT,CASSTLQGHTQYF
many,TRBJ2-7,TRBV27,TRBD2,TGTGCCAGCAGTTTTAGCGGGGGGGCCTCCTACGAGCAGTACTTC,CASSFSGGASYEQYF
many,TRBJ1-1,TRBV11-2,.,TGTGCCAGCAGCCGGAACACTGAAGCTTTCTTT,CASSRNTEAFF
many,TRBJ2-2,TRBV7-2,TRBD2,TGTGCCAGCAGCTTAGACGGGGGGGTGACCGGGGAGCTGTTTTTT,CASSLDGGVTGELFF
.,TRBJ1-4,TRBV15,.,TGTGCCACCAGCAGAGCCAAATGGGTTGAAAAACTGTTTTTT,CATSRAKWVEKLFF
many,TRBJ2-6,TRBV15,.,TGTGCCACCAGGGGATCTGGGGCCAACGTCCTGACTTTC,CATRGSGANVLTF
many,TRBJ1-4,TRBV3-1,.,TGTGCCAGCAGCCAAGGACTTCAGGTTGGAGAAAAACTGTTTTTT,CASSQGLQVGEKLFF
many,TRBJ1-2,TRBV29-1,TRBD1,TGCCAGACCTTAGGACAGGGGGATAACTATGGCTACACCTTC,CQTLGQGDNYGYTF
many,TRBJ1-6,TRBV18,TRBD1,TGTGCCAGCTCACCTAACCCTACAGGGGACGATAATTCACCCCTCCACTTT,CASSPNPTGDDNSPLHF
many,TRBJ2-6,TRBV15,.,TGTGCCACCAGCCTAGAGAAGGGATTTGCCGACTCTGGGGCCAACGTCCTGACTTTC,CATSLEKGFADSGANVLTF
.,TRBJ1-1,TRBV5-1,.,TGCGCCAGCAGCTTGGCTGTGGACCCTCTTATAAACCGCCGACACTCGGTGGGAGCTTTCTTT,CASSLAVDPLINRRHSVGAFF
many,TRBJ1-1,TRBV29-1,.,TGCAGCGTTGAAGATCTATCAGAATTGAACACTGAAGCTTTCTTT,CSVEDLSELNTEAFF
many,TRBJ2-1,TRBV14,.,TGTGCCAGCAGCCACTTCGGACAGTACAATGAGCAGTTCTTC,CASSHFGQYNEQFF
many,TRBJ1-1,TRBV10-3,.,TGTGCCATCAGTGGACAAGGGGTGAACACTGAAGCTTTCTTT,CAISGQGVNTEAFF
many,TRBJ2-3,TRBV5-1,.,TGCGCCAGCAGCAGGGACCGTACTACTAGCACAGATACGCAGTATTTT,CASSRDRTTSTDTQYF
many,TRBJ2-7,TRBV5-1,.,TGCGCCAGCAGCTTGTGGGGCTACGAGCAGTACTTC,CASSLWGYEQYF
many,TRBJ2-3,TRBV5-1,.,TGCGCCAGCGGTTCGGTGGATACGCAGTATTTT,CASGSVDTQYF
many,TRBJ2-1,TRBV19,.,TGTGCCAGTAGTATGTTTGGTGTCCACAATGAGCAGTTCTTC,CASSMFGVHNEQFF
many,TRBJ1-1,TRBV20-1,.,TGCAGTGCTAGAGATGGGCGGAAAGAAGCTTTCTTT,CSARDGRKEAFF
many,TRBJ2-7,TRBV5-1,TRBD2,TGCGCCAGCAGCTTGGGGCCGGGAGGGGGATCCTACGAGCAGTACTTC,CASSLGPGGGSYEQYF
many,TRBJ2-7,TRBV20-1,TRBD1,TGCAGTGCTAGAGAGCCGGGACAGTCCTACGAGCAGTACTTC,CSAREPGQSYEQYF
many,TRBJ2-5,TRBV24-1,.,TGTGCCACCAGTGGGTCCGAGGGGCCGGGGGAGACCCAGTACTTC,CATSGSEGPGETQYF